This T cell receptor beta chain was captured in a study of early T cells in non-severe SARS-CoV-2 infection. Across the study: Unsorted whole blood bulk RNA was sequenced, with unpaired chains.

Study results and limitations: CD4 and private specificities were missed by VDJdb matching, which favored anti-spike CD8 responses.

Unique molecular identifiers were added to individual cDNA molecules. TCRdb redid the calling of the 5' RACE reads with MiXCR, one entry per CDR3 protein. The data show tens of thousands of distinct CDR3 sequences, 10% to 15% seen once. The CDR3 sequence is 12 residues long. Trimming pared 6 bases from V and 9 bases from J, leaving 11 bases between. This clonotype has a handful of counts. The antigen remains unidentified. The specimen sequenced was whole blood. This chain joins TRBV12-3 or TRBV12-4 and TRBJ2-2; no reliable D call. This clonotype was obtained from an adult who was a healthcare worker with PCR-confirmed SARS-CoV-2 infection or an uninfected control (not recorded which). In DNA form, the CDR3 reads TGTGCCAGCAGCCAACAGCGCCGGGAGCTGTTTTTT. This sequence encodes CASSQQRRELFF.